Following are 13 T cell receptor beta chains from one sample sequenced in a study of tissue T cells after allogeneic stem cell transplantation. Time point given: mouse harvest day 7 after allogeneic transplant. The graft held 10^6 splenic CD5+ T cells and 10^7 T-cell-depleted bone marrow cells. TCRdb keeps only in-frame clones here, not all; method: immunoSEQ multiplex PCR. Seen here are roughly 7,500 clones, roughly half observed once, and the top ten hold approximately 12%. The sample comprised lymph node tissue. All receptors derive from a female BALB/c mouse given C57BL/6 T cells with graft-versus-host disease after an allogeneic hematopoietic cell transplant.

Notes on this clone: Gene and germline names: mouse. The CDR3 end lies 1 residue beyond the end of the read and is filled in from the germline J gene. The chain employs TRBV13-1 and TRBJ2-3; tentative D call: TRBD1 (5 bases). Germline lookup yields CDR1 NSHNY and CDR2 SYGAGN. Trimming took off 7 bases at V and 3 bases at J, with 6 bases between the two ends. The CDR3 sequence is 11 residues long. Partial CDR3 DNA: TGTGCCAGCCACAGGGCAGAAACGCTGTAT. It codes for CASHRAETLY. The CDR3 reads in full as CASHRAETLYF.

As to this clone: The germline and genes are mouse ones. The read finishes 1 residue shy of the CDR3 end, and the germline J gene is used to complete it. Other DNA sequences in this specimen translate into the identical CDR3. V and J are TRBV26 and TRBJ1-2, with D unclear. The CDR3 runs to 12 residues. The ends were cut back, 4 bases at V and 1 base at J, with 4 bases in the middle. The germline V gene has CDR1 KGHPV and CDR2 FQNQEV (reference sequence). The sequenced CDR3 bases are TGTGCCAGCAGTCGGCAAAACTCCGACTACACC. It encodes CASSRQNSDYT. The entire CDR3 is CASSRQNSDYTF.

The sample holds a few counts of this clone. Here the gene names and germline are mouse. The read ends 1 residue early relative to the CDR3; the germline J gene fills the gap. V is TRBV3 and J is TRBJ1-5; TRBD1 aligns across 9 bases. Germline CDR1 and CDR2: SNHLY and FYNGKV (reference sequence). Trimming cost V 5 bases and J 0 bases; bases outside gene matches: 11. CDR3 size: 18 residues. CDR3 DNA, as far as it was read: TGTGCCAGCAGCCCGGGGACAGGGCAACGGATTAACAACCAGGCTCCGCTT. It translates to CASSPGTGQRINNQAPL. The whole CDR3 is CASSPGTGQRINNQAPLF.

This clone showed up just a few times. The gene symbols are mouse symbols. The same CDR3 also results from other DNA sequences found in this sample. Partial CDR3 DNA: TGTGCCAGCAGTCTTGCAAACTCCGACTACACC. Amino acid sequence: CASSLANSDYT. The whole CDR3 sequence is CASSLANSDYTF. The rearrangement links TRBV26 to TRBJ1-2; D gene unclear. Sequencing ends 1 residue short of the CDR3 end; the germline J gene provides the rest. This CDR3 has 12 residues. Germline lookup yields CDR1 KGHPV and CDR2 FQNQEV (reference sequence). Trimming pared 3 bases from V and 0 bases from J, leaving 2 bases between.

This clone was counted only a few times. Gene names denote mouse genes. The observed sequence ends 1 residue before the CDR3 terminus, with the missing tail filled in from the germline J gene. This chain joins TRBV29 and TRBJ2-1; 7 bases are shared with TRBD2. Per the germline V gene, CDR1 is MSHET and CDR2 is SYDVDS. With V trimmed by 8 bases and J by 0 bases, 4 bases remained unmatched. The CDR3 extends over 14 amino acids. The CDR3 protein is CASLSGGNYAEQFF. The part of the CDR3 DNA that was read is TGTGCTAGCTTATCTGGGGGTAACTATGCTGAGCAGTTC.

Worth noting for this clone: Gene names and germline match the mouse. The observed sequence ends 1 residue before the CDR3 terminus, with the missing tail filled in from the germline J gene. The J gene is TRBJ2-4, the V gene TRBV16, with 7 bases matching TRBD2. The CDR3 runs 14 residues. Germline CDR1 SGHSA, CDR2 FRNQAP. The J segment lost 4 bases and the V segment lost 2 bases, leaving 3 bases of the junction unmatched. The CDR3 DNA, read in part, is TGTGCAAGCAGCTTACACTGGGGAGAAAACACCTTGTAC. It yields the protein CASSLHWGENTLY. The full-length CDR3 reads as CASSLHWGENTLYF. Full variable domain (remainder filled in from reference TRBV16 and TRBJ2-4): NAGVIQTPRHKVTGKGQEATLWCEPISGHSAVFWYRQTIVQGLEFLTYFRNQAPIDDSGMPKERFSAQMPNQSHSTLKIQSTQPQDSAVYLCASSLHWGENTLYFGAGTRLSVL.

Comment on this clone: The listed genes are named as in mouse. Read sequence stops 1 residue before the CDR3 end, and the germline J gene provides the missing end. The chain has TRBV13-3 and TRBJ2-2; D tentatively fits TRBD1 or TRBD2 (6 bases each). In germline, CDR1 is NNHDY, CDR2 SYVADS. CDR3 length: 14 amino acids. V lost 4 bases and J 2 bases, leaving 9 bases between the germline ends. Partial CDR3 DNA: TGTGCCAGCAGTCGGGGGCGGAACACCGGGCAGCTCTAC. Amino acid sequence: CASSRGRNTGQLY. The whole CDR3 protein is CASSRGRNTGQLYF.

To note about this clone: Any gene name here is a mouse gene name. CDR3 DNA (partial): TGTGCCAGCAGTCTGTCGAGAGGGGGCAATTCGCCCCTCTAC. This encodes CASSLSRGGNSPLY. The CDR3, in full, reads CASSLSRGGNSPLYF. The chain couples TRBV26 to TRBJ1-6; 7 bases fit TRBD1. The DNA ends 1 residue before the CDR3 does, and the rest of the CDR3 is filled in from the germline J gene. TRBJ1-6 is placed among ORFs of uncertain function. The CDR3 spans 15 residues. V gave up 0 bases and J gave up 7 bases; unmatched junction bases: 3. Germline lookup yields CDR1 KGHPV and CDR2 FQNQEV (reference sequence).

On this clone: Mouse germline and gene names are used. The read falls 1 residue short of the CDR3 end, and the missing part is taken from the germline J gene. The V and J genes are TRBV13-1 and TRBJ1-3; D may be TRBD1 (6 bases). The germline CDR1 and CDR2 sequences are NSHNY and SYGAGN. The CDR3 runs 14 residues. V was trimmed by 5 bases and J by 0 bases, leaving 9 bases between them. CDR3: CASSGTTSGNTLYF. Partial CDR3 DNA: TGTGCCAGCAGCGGGACAACTTCTGGAAATACGCTCTAT.

This clone was counted between two and nine times. The genes and germline here are from mouse. Read coverage stops 1 residue before the CDR3 terminus; the germline J gene supplies the remainder. This chain links TRBV13-2 with TRBJ1-4; D unclear. CDR3 length equals 12 residues. V lost 2 bases, J lost 4 bases, and 3 bases lay in between. The germline V gene encodes CDR1 NNHNN and CDR2 SYGAGS (reference sequence). CDR3 DNA, as far as it was read: TGTGCCAGCGGTGACAACAACGAAAGATTATTT. It is translated as CASGDNNERLF. From start to end, the CDR3 is CASGDNNERLFF.

This clone was counted between two and nine times. Gene names denote mouse genes. CDR3 sequence: CSSSPRQGTDYTF. The CDR3 bases that were read are TGCTCCAGCAGTCCCCGACAGGGGACCGACTACACC. The chain couples TRBV23 to TRBJ1-2; no DNA check was done on the table's D call, TRBD1. Sequencing ends 1 residue short of the CDR3 end; the germline J gene provides the rest. In germline, CDR1 is KGHTA, CDR2 FQNQQP. CDR3 length: 13 amino acids.

Note on this clone: The genes are named according to mouse. The CDR3 goes on 1 residue after the read ends, and that part is filled in from the germline J gene. J is TRBJ2-3 and V is TRBV26; 8 nucleotides match TRBD2. This CDR3 is 16 amino acids long. CDR1 KGHPV and CDR2 FQNQEV come from the germline V gene (reference sequence). J was trimmed by 0 bases and V by 7 bases; bases with no gene match: 9. The chain's CDR3 is CASTPTGASSAETLYF. The sequenced part of the CDR3 DNA is TGTGCCAGCACCCCGACTGGGGCCTCTAGTGCAGAAACGCTGTAT. Full variable domain (rest looked up from reference TRBV26 and TRBJ2-3): NSKVIQTPRYLVKGQGQKAKMRCIPEKGHPVVFWYQQNKNNEFKFLINFQNQEVLQQIDMTEKRFSAECPSNSPCSLEIQSSEAGDSALYLCASTPTGASSAETLYFGSGTRLTVL.

For this clone: Gene labels here are mouse ones. The read ends 1 residue shy of where the CDR3 ends; the end is completed using the germline J gene. V and J are TRBV12-1 and TRBJ2-4; D is possibly TRBD2 (6 bases). The V gene lost 4 bases and the J gene lost 0 bases, with 13 bases spanning the gap. The length of the CDR3 is 15 residues. Germline V gene sequence: CDR1 SGHSN, CDR2 HYEKVE. The CDR3 bases that were read are TGTGCCAGCTCATGCTCTGGGGTAAGTCAAAACACCTTGTAC. Residues: CASSCSGVSQNTLY. The complete CDR3 sequence is CASSCSGVSQNTLYF.